This T cell receptor beta chain was found in a study of T cell repertoires in cytomegalovirus infection. Findings of the study overall: HLA-C-restricted CMV-specific TCR beta clonotypes were dominant in the ex vivo response.

TCRdb passed the reads through MiXCR, listing each CDR3 protein once. The table has about 210,000 distinct CDR3 sequences, around 6.6% seen once. This clonotype was recorded a few times. What it binds is not known. Per the germline V gene, CDR1 is ENHRY and CDR2 is SYGVKD. The CDR3 extends over 11 amino acids. V gave up 4 bases and J gave up 5 bases, with 5 bases separating them. This receptor was obtained from a human donor in good health (CMV status not recorded). Some clones in this sample may be carry-over from other donors' samples. The chain combines TRBV10-3 with TRBJ2-5; no reliable D call. Sequencing was performed on PBMCs. The CDR3 region is CAISVGETQYF. The CDR3 DNA reads TGTGCCATCAGTGTGGGGGAGACCCAGTACTTC.